The 23 T cell receptor beta chains in this list originate from one sample, sequenced in a study of control samples from healthy donors and cancer patients. Data came from immunoSEQ multiplex PCR; TCRdb stores just in-frame clones and leaves some out. The sample holds some 410,000 clones, around nine tenths seen once. What was sequenced was PBMCs. Source of these receptors: a man between 35 and 55 years old with head and neck cancer.

The gene calls are TRBV7-2 and TRBJ2-3, with 7 positions matching TRBD2. V lost 1 base, J lost 2 bases, and 9 bases stayed unmatched. The CDR3 contains 17 residues. CDR1 and CDR2 from the germline V gene are SGHTA and FQGNSA. The CDR3 coding sequence is TGTGCCAGCAGCTTAGGGGGTGGGACTACACACACAGATACGCAGTATTTT. It codes for CASSLGGGTTHTDTQYF. The variable domain in full, with the rest retrieved from reference TRBV7-2 and TRBJ2-3, is GAGVSQSPSNKVTEKGKDVELRCDPISGHTALYWYRQSLGQGLEFLIYFQGNSAPDKSGLPSDRFSAERTGGSVSTLTIQRTQQEDSAVYLCASSLGGGTTHTDTQYFGPGTRLTVL.

This sequence joins TRBV7-8 and TRBJ1-5; D uncertain. The ends were cut back, 1 base at V and 7 bases at J, with 17 bases in the middle. Germline CDR1 and CDR2: SGHVS and FQNEAQ. This CDR3 spans 16 amino acids. CDR3 residues: CASSLEAGGFRQPQHF. The CDR3 DNA reads TGTGCCAGCAGCTTAGAGGCTGGCGGCTTTCGGCAGCCCCAGCATTTT.

This clone was seen a single time. The J gene is TRBJ2-7, the V gene TRBV6-5; TRBD1 is a possible D gene (5 bases). V dropped 8 bases and J dropped 2 bases, with 16 bases sitting between them. Per the germline V gene, CDR1 is MNHEY and CDR2 is SVGAGI. The CDR3 has 14 amino acids. The CDR3 bases are TGTGCCAGCGGGGTACAGGCCTTTCCCTACGAGCAGTACTTC. Translating it yields CASGVQAFPYEQYF.

The V and J genes are TRBV12-3 or TRBV12-4 and TRBJ2-1, with 7 positions matching TRBD2. V shed 8 bases and J 8 bases; nucleotides not matched to a gene: 6. The CDR3 is 12 residues long. The CDR3 reads CASGEGGDEQFF. CDR3 nucleotides: TGTGCCAGCGGGGAGGGCGGTGATGAGCAGTTCTTC.

V is TRBV9 and J is TRBJ2-3, with 7 bases that match TRBD2. Per the germline V gene, CDR1 is SGDLS and CDR2 is YYNGEE. This CDR3 has 14 residues. Trimming cost V 2 bases and J 6 bases; bases outside gene matches: 6. CDR3 sequence reads: CASSVRLGGDTQYF. CDR3 coding DNA: TGTGCCAGCAGCGTGCGGCTGGGAGGGGATACGCAGTATTTT.

The chain employs TRBV3-1 (or the pseudogene TRBV3-2) and TRBJ1-2; 11 nucleotides line up with TRBD1. Germline CDR1 and CDR2: LGHDT and YNNKEL (reference sequence). Trimming removed 4 bases from V and 8 bases from J; junction bases left unmatched: 15. This CDR3 is 17 amino acids long. CDR3: CASSPWFADRGPWGYTF. Here the CDR3 DNA reads TGTGCCAGCAGCCCTTGGTTTGCGGACAGGGGGCCTTGGGGCTACACCTTC.

J is TRBJ2-7 and V is TRBV5-6; TRBD1 matches 7 bases. The CDR3 has 15 residues. V shed 3 bases and J 0 bases; nucleotides not matched to a gene: 6. From germline, CDR1 is SGHDT and CDR2 YYEEEE. Written as DNA, the CDR3 is TGTGCCAGCAGCTCCGTAGACAGGGACTCCTACGAGCAGTACTTC. It is translated as CASSSVDRDSYEQYF.

In DNA, the CDR3 is TGCGCCAGCAGCTCAGGGACAGGCGGGCCTCCAAATGAGCAGTTCTTC. This gives the protein CASSSGTGGPPNEQFF. The V call is TRBV5-1, the J call TRBJ2-1; TRBD1 matches at 8 bases. The V and J ends lost 3 bases and 7 bases, in that order; junction bases with no gene match: 12. The CDR3 sequence is 16 residues long. Germline values: CDR1 SGHRS, CDR2 YFSETQ.

J is TRBJ2-2 and V is TRBV29-1, with unresolved D. The CDR3 spans 11 residues. Germline V CDR1 and CDR2: SQVTM, ANQGSEA. Trimming took 3 bases from V and 3 from J, leaving 2 bases between them. The CDR3 region has the DNA TGCAGCGTTGAGGACACCGGGGAGCTGTTTTTT. Protein sequence: CSVEDTGELFF.

The V and J genes are TRBV25-1 and TRBJ2-7, with 10 bases aligning to TRBD1. This CDR3 contains 14 residues. Per the germline V gene, CDR1 is MGHDK and CDR2 is SYGVNS. V gave up 2 bases and J gave up 2 bases; unmatched junction bases: 0. CDR3 loop: CASSEDRGPYEQYF. The CDR3 coding sequence is TGTGCCAGCAGTGAAGACAGGGGGCCCTACGAGCAGTACTTC.

The rearrangement uses TRBV19 and TRBJ2-2, with TRBD2 identical over 12 bases. The trim removed 10 bases at V and 2 bases at J, leaving 5 bases unmatched. The CDR3 runs 15 residues. CDR1 is LNHDA, CDR2 SQIVND, per germline (reference sequence). CDR3 in amino acids: CATRTSGDNTGELFF. For the CDR3, the DNA is TGTGCCACCAGGACTAGCGGGGACAACACCGGGGAGCTGTTTTTT.

This sequence joins TRBV30 and TRBJ1-1, with 8 bases aligning to TRBD1. CDR1 is GTSNPN and CDR2 is SVGIG in the germline V gene (reference sequence). The CDR3 has 13 amino acids. V gave up 5 bases and J gave up 1 base; unmatched junction bases: 3. CDR3 DNA: TGTGCCTGGTACAGGGGGGAGAACACTGAAGCTTTCTTT. Translating gives CAWYRGENTEAFF.

V usage is TRBV3-1 (or the pseudogene TRBV3-2) and J usage is TRBJ2-7; no definite D call. V gave up 4 bases and J gave up 3 bases, with 10 bases separating them. Germline V gene data show CDR1 as LGHDT and CDR2 as YNNKEL (reference sequence). The CDR3 has 13 residues. CDR3 bases: TGTGCCAGCAGCCGCGACCCGGTCTACGAGCAGTACTTC. Translation gives CASSRDPVYEQYF.

The gene calls are TRBV3-1 (or the pseudogene TRBV3-2) and TRBJ2-7, with D uncertain. The CDR3 contains 13 residues. Trimming cost V 4 bases and J 0 bases, with 7 bases left between them. Germline CDR1 reads LGHDT; CDR2 reads YNNKEL (reference sequence). The CDR3 reads CASSRTASYEQYF. As DNA, the CDR3 is TGTGCCAGCAGCCGGACGGCCTCCTACGAGCAGTACTTC.

This clone was seen only once. The J gene is TRBJ2-7, the V gene TRBV27; D could derive from TRBD1 or TRBD2 (6 bases each). V shed 0 bases and J shed 2 bases, with 17 bases lying between them. Germline V lookup: CDR1 MNHEY, CDR2 SMNVEV (reference sequence). CDR3 length: 17 amino acids. The DNA of the CDR3 is TGTGCCAGCAGTTTATCCCAACGTGGGGGGCTGACCTACGAGCAGTACTTC. Translation gives CASSLSQRGGLTYEQYF.

The J gene is TRBJ1-4, the V gene TRBV11-2; tentatively, D is TRBD1 (5 bases). Between the trimmed V and J ends, which lost 1 base and 3 bases, there was a span of 12 bases. CDR3 size: 16 residues. CDR1 SGHAT and CDR2 FQNNGV come from the germline V gene. The CDR3: CASSLVGGSANEKLFF. The CDR3 bases are TGTGCCAGCAGCTTAGTTGGGGGAAGCGCTAATGAAAAACTGTTTTTT.

The rearrangement joins TRBV14 to TRBJ2-7; possible D gene TRBD2, 6 bases. The V end was cut by 5 bases, the J end by 2 bases, with 10 bases between. The CDR3 has 13 residues. Germline V gene sequence: CDR1 SGHDN, CDR2 FVKESK. CDR3 amino acids: CASSLWGAYEQYF. CDR3 DNA: TGTGCCAGCAGCTTATGGGGGGCCTACGAGCAGTACTTC.

The V gene is TRBV5-1, the J gene TRBJ2-1; weak D call: TRBD1 (6 bases). With 4 bases removed from V and 0 bases from J, the gap between germline ends came to 17 bases. Germline V gene lookup returns CDR1 SGHRS and CDR2 YFSETQ. The CDR3 is 17 residues long. CDR3 sequence (DNA): TGCGCCAGCAGCGTGGGGTCAGGGGCCTACTCCTACAATGAGCAGTTCTTC. Its protein product is CASSVGSGAYSYNEQFF.

The rearrangement links TRBV10-1 to TRBJ1-3; no reliable D call. This CDR3 comprises 14 residues. V gave up 3 bases and J gave up 0 bases, with 6 bases separating them. From germline, CDR1 is WNHNN and CDR2 SYGVQD (reference sequence). Here the CDR3 DNA reads TGCGCCAGCAGTGACCGTAGCTCTGGAAACACCATATATTTT. It encodes CASSDRSSGNTIYF.

The CDR3: CASSHGTSGAYEQYF. CDR3 sequence (DNA): TGTGCCAGCAGCCACGGGACTAGCGGGGCCTACGAGCAGTACTTC. This rearrangement joins TRBV5-6 to TRBJ2-7; 13 bases are shared with TRBD2. Trimming cost V 4 bases and J 2 bases; bases outside gene matches: 3. There are 15 residues in the CDR3. Germline loops: CDR1 SGHDT, CDR2 YYEEEE.

This chain uses TRBV6-5 with TRBJ2-7; D is possibly TRBD1 or TRBD2 (5 bases each). The CDR3 length is 13 residues. The germline CDR1 and CDR2 sequences are MNHEY and SVGAGI. The germline V and J ends were trimmed by 10 bases and 2 bases, with 15 bases remaining between them. In DNA, the CDR3 is TGTGCCACCTCCGGGACGGTGCCCTACGAGCAGTACTTC. Its protein is CATSGTVPYEQYF.

The gene calls are TRBV20-1 and TRBJ1-1; weak D call: TRBD1 (6 bases). Germline CDR1 DFQATT, CDR2 SNEGSKA (reference sequence). The CDR3 length is 15 residues. Deletions cut 3 bases from V and 0 bases from J, with 14 bases between. CDR3: CSASGTPVMNTEAFF. The CDR3 DNA reads TGCAGTGCTAGTGGGACACCGGTTATGAACACTGAAGCTTTCTTT.

The rearrangement joins TRBV25-1 to TRBJ1-1; D is unclear. Deletions cut 6 bases from V and 1 base from J, with 18 bases between. The CDR3 consists of 16 residues. Germline loops: CDR1 MGHDK, CDR2 SYGVNS. The CDR3 nucleotides read TGTGCCAGCAGCCCAGGCCATCCGACGGCGAACACTGAAGCTTTCTTT. Its translation: CASSPGHPTANTEAFF.